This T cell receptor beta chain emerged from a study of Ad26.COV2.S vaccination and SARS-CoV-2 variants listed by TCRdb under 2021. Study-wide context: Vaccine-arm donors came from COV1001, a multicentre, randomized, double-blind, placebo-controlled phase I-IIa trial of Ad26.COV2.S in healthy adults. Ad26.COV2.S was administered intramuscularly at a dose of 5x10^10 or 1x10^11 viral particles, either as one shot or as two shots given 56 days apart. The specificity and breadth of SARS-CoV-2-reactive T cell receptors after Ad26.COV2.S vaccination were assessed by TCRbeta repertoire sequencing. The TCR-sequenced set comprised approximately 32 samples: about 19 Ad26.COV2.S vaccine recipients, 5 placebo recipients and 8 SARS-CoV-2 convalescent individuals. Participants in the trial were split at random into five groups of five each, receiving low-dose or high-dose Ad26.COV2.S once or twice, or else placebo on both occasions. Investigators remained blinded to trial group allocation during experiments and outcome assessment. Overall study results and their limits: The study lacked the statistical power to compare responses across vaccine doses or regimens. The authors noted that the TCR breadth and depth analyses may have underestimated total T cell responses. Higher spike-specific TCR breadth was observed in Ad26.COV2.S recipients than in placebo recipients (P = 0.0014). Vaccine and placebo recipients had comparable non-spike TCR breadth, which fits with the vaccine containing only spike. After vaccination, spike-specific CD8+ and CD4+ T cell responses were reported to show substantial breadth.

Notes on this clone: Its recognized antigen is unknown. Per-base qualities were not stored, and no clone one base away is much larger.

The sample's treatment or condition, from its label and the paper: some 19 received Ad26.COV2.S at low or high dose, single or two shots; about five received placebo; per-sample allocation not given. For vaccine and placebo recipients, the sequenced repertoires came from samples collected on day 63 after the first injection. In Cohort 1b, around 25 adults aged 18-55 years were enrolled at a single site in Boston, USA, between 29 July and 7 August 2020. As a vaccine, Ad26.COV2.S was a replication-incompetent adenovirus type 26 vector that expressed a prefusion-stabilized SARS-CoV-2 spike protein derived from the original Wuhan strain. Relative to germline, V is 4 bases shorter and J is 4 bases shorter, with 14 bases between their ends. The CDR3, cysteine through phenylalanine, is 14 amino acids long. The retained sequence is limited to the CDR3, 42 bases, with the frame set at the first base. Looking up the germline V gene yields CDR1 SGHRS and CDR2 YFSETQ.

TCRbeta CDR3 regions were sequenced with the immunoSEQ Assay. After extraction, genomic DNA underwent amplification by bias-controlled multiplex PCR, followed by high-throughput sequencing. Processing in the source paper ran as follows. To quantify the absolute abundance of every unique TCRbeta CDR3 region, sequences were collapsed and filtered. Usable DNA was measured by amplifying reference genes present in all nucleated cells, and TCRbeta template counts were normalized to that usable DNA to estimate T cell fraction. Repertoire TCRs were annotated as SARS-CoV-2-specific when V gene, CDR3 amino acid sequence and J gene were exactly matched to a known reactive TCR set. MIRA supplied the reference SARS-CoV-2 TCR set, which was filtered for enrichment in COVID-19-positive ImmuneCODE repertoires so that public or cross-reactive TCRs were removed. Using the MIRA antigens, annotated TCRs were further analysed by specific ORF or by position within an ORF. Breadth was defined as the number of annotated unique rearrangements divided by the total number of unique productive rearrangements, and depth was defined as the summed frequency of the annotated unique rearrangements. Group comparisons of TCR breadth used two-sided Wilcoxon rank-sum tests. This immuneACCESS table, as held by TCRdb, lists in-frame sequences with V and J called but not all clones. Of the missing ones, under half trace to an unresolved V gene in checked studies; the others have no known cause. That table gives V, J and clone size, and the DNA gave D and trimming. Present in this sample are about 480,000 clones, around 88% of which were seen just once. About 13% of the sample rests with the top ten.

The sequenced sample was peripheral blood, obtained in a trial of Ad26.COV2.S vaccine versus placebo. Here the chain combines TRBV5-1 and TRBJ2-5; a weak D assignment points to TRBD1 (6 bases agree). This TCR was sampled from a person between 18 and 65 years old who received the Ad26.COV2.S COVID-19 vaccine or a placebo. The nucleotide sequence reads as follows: TGCGCCAGCAGCCTCTCAGGGGTGGTAGAGACCCAGTACTTC. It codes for CASSLSGVVETQYF.